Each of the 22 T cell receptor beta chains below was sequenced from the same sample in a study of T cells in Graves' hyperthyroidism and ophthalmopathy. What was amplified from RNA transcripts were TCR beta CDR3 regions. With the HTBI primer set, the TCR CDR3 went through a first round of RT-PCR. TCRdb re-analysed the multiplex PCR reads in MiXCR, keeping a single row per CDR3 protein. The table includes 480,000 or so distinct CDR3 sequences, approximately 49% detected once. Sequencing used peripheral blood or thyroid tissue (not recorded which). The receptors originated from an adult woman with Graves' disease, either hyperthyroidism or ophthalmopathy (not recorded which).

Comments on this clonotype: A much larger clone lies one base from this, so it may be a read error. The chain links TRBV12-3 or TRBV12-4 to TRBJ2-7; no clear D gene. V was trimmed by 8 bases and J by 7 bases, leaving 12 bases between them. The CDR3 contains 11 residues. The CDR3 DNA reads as TGTGCCAGCGGTGCCTATGGGGAGCAGTACTTC. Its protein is CASGAYGEQYF.

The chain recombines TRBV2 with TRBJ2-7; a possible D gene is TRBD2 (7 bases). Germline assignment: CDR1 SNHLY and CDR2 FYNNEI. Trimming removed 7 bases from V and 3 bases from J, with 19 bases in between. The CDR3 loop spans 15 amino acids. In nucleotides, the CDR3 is TGTGCCAGCACCCCACGGGGCGGGGGCAGCTACGAGCAGTACTTC. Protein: CASTPRGGGSYEQYF.

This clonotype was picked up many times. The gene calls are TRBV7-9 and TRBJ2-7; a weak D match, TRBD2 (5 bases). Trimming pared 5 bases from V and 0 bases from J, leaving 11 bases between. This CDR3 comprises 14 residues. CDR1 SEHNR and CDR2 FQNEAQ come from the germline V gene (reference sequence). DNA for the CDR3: TGTGCCAGCAGCCCCCTGGAGGTCTCCTACGAGCAGTACTTC. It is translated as CASSPLEVSYEQYF. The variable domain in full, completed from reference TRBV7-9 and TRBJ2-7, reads DTGVSQNPRHKITKRGQNVTFRCDPISEHNRLYWYRQTLGQGPEFLTYFQNEAQLEKSRLLSDRFSAERPKGSFSTLEIQRTEQGDSAMYLCASSPLEVSYEQYFGPGTRLTVT.

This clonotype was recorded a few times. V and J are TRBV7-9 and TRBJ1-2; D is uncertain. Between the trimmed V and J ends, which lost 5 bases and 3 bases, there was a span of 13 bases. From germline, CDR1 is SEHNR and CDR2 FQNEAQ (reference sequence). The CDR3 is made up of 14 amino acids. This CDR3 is CASSLGITDYGYTF. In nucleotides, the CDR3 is TGTGCCAGCAGCCTCGGGATAACAGACTATGGCTACACCTTC.

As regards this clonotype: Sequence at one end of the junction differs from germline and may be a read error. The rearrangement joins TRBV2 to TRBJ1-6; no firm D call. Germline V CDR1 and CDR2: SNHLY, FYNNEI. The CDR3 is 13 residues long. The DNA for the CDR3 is TGCGTCAGCAGTATTGGAGTCGGTTCACCCCTCCACTTT. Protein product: CVSSIGVGSPLHF.

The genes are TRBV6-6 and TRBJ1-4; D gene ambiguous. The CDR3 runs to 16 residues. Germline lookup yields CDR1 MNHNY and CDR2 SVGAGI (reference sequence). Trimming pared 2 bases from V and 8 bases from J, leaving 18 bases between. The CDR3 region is CASSYAATGFGEKLFF. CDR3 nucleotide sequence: TGTGCCAGCAGTTACGCGGCAACGGGCTTCGGAGAAAAACTGTTTTTT.

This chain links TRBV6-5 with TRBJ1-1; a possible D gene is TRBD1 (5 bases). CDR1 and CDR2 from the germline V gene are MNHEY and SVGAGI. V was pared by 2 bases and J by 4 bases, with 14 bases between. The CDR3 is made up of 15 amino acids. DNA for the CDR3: TGTGCCAGCAGTTACGGCGCAGGGACGAGCACTGAAGCTTTCTTT. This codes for CASSYGAGTSTEAFF.

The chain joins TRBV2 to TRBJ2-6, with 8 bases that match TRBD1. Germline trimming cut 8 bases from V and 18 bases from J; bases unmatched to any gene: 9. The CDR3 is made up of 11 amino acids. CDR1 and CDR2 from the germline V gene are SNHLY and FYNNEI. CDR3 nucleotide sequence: TGTGCCAGCGTTGGACAGGGCCGGAAGACTTTC. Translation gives CASVGQGRKTF.

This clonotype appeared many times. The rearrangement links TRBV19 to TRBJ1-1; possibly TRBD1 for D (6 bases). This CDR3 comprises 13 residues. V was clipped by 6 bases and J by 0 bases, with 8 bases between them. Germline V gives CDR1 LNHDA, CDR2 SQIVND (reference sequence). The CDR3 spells CASSDRMNTEAFF. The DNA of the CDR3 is TGTGCCAGTAGCGACAGGATGAACACTGAAGCTTTCTTT.

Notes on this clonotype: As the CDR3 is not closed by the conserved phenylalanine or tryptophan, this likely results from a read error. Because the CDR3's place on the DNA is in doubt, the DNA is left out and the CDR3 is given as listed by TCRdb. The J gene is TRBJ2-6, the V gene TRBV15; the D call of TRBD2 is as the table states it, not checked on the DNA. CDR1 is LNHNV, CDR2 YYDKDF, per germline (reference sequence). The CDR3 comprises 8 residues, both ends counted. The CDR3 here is CATSSGLL.

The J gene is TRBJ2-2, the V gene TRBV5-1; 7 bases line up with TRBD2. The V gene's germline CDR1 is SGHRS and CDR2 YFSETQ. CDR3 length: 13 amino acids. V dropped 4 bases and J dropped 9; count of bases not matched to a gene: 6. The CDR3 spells CASSTSGTRELFF. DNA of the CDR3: TGCGCCAGCAGCACATCCGGGACTAGGGAGCTGTTTTTT. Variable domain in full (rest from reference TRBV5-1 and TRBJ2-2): KAGVTQTPRYLIKTRGQQVTLSCSPISGHRSVSWYQQTPGQGLQFLFEYFSETQRNKGNFPGRFSGRQFSNSRSEMNVSTLELGDSALYLCASSTSGTRELFFGEGSRLTVL.

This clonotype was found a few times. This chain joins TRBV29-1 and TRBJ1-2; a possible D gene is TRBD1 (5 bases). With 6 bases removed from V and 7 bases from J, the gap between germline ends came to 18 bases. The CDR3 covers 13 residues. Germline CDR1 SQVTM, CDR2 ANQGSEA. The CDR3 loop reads CSVHSGIALGYTF. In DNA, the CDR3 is TGCAGCGTCCATTCAGGGATCGCTCTTGGCTACACCTTC.

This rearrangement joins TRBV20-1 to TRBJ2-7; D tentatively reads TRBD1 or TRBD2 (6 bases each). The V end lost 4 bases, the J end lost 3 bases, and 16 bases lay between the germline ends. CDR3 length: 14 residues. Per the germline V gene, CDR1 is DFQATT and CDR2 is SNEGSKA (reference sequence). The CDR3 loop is CSAIPSGANYEQYF. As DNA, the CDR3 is TGCAGTGCTATCCCTTCGGGGGCCAACTACGAGCAGTACTTC.

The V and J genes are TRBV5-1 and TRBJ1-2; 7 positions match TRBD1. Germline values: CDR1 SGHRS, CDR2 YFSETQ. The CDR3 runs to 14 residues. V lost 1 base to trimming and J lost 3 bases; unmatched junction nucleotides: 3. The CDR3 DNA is TGCGCCAGCAGCTTGAGGGGGCTCGACTATGGCTACACCTTC. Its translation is CASSLRGLDYGYTF.

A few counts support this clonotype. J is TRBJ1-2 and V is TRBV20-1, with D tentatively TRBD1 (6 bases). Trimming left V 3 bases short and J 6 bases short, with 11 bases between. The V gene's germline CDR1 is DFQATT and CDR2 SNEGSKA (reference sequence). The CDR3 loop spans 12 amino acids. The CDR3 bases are TGCAGTGCTAGTAACGGGGGCGATGGCTACACCTTC. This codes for CSASNGGDGYTF.

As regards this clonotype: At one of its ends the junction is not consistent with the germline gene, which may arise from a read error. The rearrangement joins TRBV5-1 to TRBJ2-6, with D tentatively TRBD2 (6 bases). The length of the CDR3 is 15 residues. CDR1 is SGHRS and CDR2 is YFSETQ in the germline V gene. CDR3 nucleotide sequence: TGCGCCAGCAGTTTGCAAGTCGGCGGGGCCAACGCCCTGACTTTC. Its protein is CASSLQVGGANALTF.

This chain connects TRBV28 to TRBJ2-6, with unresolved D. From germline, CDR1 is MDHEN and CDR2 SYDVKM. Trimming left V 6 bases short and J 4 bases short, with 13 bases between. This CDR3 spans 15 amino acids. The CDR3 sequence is CASSPLTFGANVLTF. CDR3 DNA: TGTGCCAGCAGCCCCCTGACGTTCGGGGCCAACGTCCTGACTTTC. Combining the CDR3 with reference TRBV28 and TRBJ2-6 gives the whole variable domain DVKVTQSSRYLVKRTGEKVFLECVQDMDHENMFWYRQDPGLGLRLIYFSYDVKMKEKGDIPEGYSVSREKKERFSLILESASTNQTSMYLCASSPLTFGANVLTFGAGSRLTVL.

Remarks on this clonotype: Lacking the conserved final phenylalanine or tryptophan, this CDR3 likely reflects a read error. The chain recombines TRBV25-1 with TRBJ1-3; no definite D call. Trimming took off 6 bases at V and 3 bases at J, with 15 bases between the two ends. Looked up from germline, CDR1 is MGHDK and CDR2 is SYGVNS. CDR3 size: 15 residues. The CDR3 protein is CASRSAGSGGNTIYL. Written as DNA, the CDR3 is TGTGCCAGCAGGAGCGCCGGTTCTGGTGGAAACACCATATATCTT.

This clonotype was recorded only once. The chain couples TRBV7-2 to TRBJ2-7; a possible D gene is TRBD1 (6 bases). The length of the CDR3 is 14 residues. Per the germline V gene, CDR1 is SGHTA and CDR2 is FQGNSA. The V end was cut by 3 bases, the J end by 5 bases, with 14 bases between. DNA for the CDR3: TGTGCCAGCAGCTTCTCAGGGGAAGTGCACGAGCAGTACTTC. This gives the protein CASSFSGEVHEQYF.

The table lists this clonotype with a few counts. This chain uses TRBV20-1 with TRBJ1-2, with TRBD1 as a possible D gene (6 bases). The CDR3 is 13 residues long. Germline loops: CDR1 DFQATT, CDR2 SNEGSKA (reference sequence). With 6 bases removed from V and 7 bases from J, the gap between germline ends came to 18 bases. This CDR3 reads CSARGQGQGGYTF. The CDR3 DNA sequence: TGCAGTGCCCGCGGCCAGGGGCAGGGTGGCTACACCTTC.

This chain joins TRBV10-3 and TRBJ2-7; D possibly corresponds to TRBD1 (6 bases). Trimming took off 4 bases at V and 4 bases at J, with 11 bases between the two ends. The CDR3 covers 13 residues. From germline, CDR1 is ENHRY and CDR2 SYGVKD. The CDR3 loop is CAISGQDQYEQYF. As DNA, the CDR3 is TGTGCCATCAGTGGACAGGACCAATACGAGCAGTACTTC.

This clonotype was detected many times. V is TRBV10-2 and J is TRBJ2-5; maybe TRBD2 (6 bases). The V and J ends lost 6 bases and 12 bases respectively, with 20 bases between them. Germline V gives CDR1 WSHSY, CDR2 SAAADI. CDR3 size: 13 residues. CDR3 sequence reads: CASSEADGTFEYF. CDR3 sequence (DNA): TGCGCCAGCAGCGAAGCAGATGGGACTTTTGAGTACTTC.